This record concerns one T cell receptor beta chain sequence. This clonotype appeared a few times. The antigen it binds to is not known. No clone much larger than this one lies a single base away; base qualities are absent. V and J are truncated by 2 bases and 6 bases respectively, leaving an intervening sequence of 8 bases. The germline V gene yields MRHNA for CDR1 and SNTAGT for CDR2. From cysteine to phenylalanine, the CDR3 is 13 amino acids long. The read is trimmed to its CDR3 DNA, 39 bases read in frame from base 1. The data were obtained in a study of T cell repertoires in cytomegalovirus infection (dated by TCRdb to between 2018 and 2021). For the study in its entirety: Donor HLA type was relevant to the analysis, because carriage of CMV infection together with the matching HLA type was indicated by public TCR beta signatures.

On the study overall, not on this receptor specifically: Cumulative frequency of public TCR beta family members discriminated carriers of CMV infection plus the relevant HLA type in this cohort and an independent roughly 350-donor cohort. In the ex vivo response, HLA-C-restricted CMV-specific TCR beta clonotypes were dominant, and in two of eight donors the single most frequent clonotype came from this HLA-C-restricted group.

TCRdb records Illumina HiSeq 1500 as the sequencer. The public reads were run again by TCRdb, first through fastp at Q25 and then through MiXCR, and only productive beta chains were kept. Every entry covers one CDR3 protein and lists the most common genes and DNA from its rows. The sample yields a few hundred thousand distinct CDR3 sequences; approximately 13% were counted once. The top ten clonotypes cover around 8.8% of the sample. This TCR derives from a human donor in good health (CMV status not recorded). Some clones in this sample may be carry-over from other donors' samples. Sequenced material: PBMCs. The chain employs TRBV6-4 and TRBJ2-1; the D gene is perhaps TRBD2, on 5 matching bases. CDR3 protein: CASSDQTSNEQFF. The nucleotides are TGTGCCAGCAGTGACCAAACTAGCAATGAGCAGTTCTTC.